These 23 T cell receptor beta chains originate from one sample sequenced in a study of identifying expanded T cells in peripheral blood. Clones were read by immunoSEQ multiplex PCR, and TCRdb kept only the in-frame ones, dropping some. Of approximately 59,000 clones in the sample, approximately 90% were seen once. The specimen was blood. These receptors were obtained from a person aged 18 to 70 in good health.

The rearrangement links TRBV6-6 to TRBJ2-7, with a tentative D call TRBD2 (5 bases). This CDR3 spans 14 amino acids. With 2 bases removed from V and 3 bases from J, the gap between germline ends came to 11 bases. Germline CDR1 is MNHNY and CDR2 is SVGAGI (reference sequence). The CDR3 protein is CASSYREYVYEQYF. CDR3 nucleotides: TGTGCCAGCAGTTACAGGGAGTATGTCTACGAGCAGTACTTC.

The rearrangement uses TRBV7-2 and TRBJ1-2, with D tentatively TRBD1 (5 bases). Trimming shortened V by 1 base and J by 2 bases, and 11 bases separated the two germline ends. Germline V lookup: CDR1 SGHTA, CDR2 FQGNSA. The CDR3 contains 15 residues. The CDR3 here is CASSLDGGTNYGYTF. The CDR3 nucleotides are TGTGCCAGCAGCTTAGACGGGGGAACGAACTATGGCTACACCTTC.

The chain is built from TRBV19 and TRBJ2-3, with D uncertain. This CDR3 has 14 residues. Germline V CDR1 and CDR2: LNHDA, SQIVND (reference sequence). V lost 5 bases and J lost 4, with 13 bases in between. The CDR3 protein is CASSAPQHPDTQYF. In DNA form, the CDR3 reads TGTGCCAGTAGTGCCCCACAACATCCAGATACGCAGTATTTT.

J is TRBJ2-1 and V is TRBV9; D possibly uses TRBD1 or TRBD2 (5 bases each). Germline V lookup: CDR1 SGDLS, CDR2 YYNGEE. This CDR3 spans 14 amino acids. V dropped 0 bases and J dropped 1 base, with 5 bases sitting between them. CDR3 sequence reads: CASSVGGSYNEQFF. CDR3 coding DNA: TGTGCCAGCAGCGTAGGGGGGTCCTACAATGAGCAGTTCTTC.

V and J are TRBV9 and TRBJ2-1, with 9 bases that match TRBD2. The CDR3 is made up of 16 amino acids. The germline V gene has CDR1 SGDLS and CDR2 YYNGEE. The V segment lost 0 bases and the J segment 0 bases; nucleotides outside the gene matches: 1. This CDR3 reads CASSVGLADSYNEQFF. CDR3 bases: TGTGCCAGCAGCGTAGGACTAGCGGACTCCTACAATGAGCAGTTCTTC.

DNA of the CDR3: TGTGCCAGCAGCGCGACTAGCGGGAGTCACAAACCTGGGTTCTTC. This gives the protein CASSATSGSHKPGFF. This sequence joins TRBV5-6 and TRBJ2-1; 12 positions match TRBD2. This CDR3 comprises 15 residues. Germline loops: CDR1 SGHDT, CDR2 YYEEEE. J gave up 15 bases and V 4 bases, and 14 bases lay outside the gene matches.

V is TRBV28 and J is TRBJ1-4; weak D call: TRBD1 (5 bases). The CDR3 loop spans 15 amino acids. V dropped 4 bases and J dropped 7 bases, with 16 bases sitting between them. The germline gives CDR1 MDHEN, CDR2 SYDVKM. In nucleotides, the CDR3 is TGTGCCAGCAGTTCCTCGTGGGGGAATGTTGAAAAACTGTTTTTT. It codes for CASSSSWGNVEKLFF. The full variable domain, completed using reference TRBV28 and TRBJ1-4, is DVKVTQSSRYLVKRTGEKVFLECVQDMDHENMFWYRQDPGLGLRLIYFSYDVKMKEKGDIPEGYSVSREKKERFSLILESASTNQTSMYLCASSSSWGNVEKLFFGSGTQLSVL.

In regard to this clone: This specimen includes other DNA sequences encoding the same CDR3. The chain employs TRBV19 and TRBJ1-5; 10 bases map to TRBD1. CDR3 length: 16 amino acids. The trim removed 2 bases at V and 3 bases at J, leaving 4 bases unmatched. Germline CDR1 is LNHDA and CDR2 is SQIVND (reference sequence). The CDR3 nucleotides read TGTGCCAGTAGTATACGACAGGGGGCGACCAATCAGCCCCAGCATTTT. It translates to CASSIRQGATNQPQHF.

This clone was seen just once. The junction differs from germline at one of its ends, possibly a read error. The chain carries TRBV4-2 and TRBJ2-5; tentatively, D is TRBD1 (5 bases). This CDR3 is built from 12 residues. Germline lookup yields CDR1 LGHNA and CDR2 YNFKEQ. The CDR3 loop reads CASSGHQETQYF. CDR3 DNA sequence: TGTGCCAGCAGCGGACACCAGGAGACCCAGTACTTC.

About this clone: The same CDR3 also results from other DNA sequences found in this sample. This chain's CDR3 is CASSRGFNEQFF. CDR3 nucleotide sequence: TGTGCCAGTAGTCGGGGATTCAATGAGCAGTTCTTC. The rearrangement joins TRBV19 to TRBJ2-1; D might be TRBD2 (5 bases). Trimming cost V 5 bases and J 6 bases, with 8 bases left between them. Germline V CDR1 and CDR2: LNHDA, SQIVND (reference sequence). The CDR3 length is 12 residues.

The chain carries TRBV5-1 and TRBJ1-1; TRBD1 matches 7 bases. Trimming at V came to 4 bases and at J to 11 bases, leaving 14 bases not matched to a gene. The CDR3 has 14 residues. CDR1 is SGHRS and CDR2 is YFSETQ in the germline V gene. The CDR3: CASSAQQGSPEAFF. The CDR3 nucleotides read TGCGCCAGCAGCGCCCAACAGGGGTCGCCCGAGGCTTTCTTT.

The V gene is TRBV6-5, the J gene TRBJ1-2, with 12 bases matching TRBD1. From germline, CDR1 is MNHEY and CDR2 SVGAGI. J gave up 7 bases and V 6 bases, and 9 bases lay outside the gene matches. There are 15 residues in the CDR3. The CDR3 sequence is CASRPLGQGALGYTF. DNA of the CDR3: TGTGCCAGCAGGCCTTTGGGACAGGGGGCCCTTGGCTACACCTTC.

The CDR3 DNA reads TGTGCCAGCAGCTTAAATGCCCGCGGGAGCGGGAAACAAGAGACCCAGTACTTC. Amino acid sequence: CASSLNARGSGKQETQYF. This rearrangement joins TRBV7-2 to TRBJ2-5, with 7 bases aligning to TRBD2. Germline CDR1 reads SGHTA; CDR2 reads FQGNSA. J gave up 2 bases and V 2 bases, and 14 bases lay outside the gene matches. There are 18 residues in the CDR3.

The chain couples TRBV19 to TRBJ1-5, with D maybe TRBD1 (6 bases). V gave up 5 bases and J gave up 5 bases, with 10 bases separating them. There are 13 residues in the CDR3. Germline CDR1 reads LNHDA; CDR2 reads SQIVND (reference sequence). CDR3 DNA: TGTGCCAGTAGTTCCGGACAGTATCAGCCCCAGCATTTT. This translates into CASSSGQYQPQHF. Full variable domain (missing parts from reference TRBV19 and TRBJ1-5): DGGITQSPKYLFRKEGQNVTLSCEQNLNHDAMYWYRQDPGQGLRLIYYSQIVNDFQKGDIAEGYSVSREKKESFPLTVTSAQKNPTAFYLCASSSGQYQPQHFGDGTRLSIL.

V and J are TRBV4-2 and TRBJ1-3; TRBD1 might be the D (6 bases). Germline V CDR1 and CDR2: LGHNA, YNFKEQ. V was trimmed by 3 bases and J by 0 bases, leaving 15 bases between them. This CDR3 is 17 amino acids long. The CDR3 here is CASSQTTGHSSGNTIYF. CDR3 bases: TGTGCCAGCAGCCAGACTACGGGACACTCCTCTGGAAACACCATATATTTT.

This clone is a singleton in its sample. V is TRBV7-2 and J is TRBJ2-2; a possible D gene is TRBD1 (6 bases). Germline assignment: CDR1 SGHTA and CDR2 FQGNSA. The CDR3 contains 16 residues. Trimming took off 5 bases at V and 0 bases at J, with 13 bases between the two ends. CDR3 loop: CASSEQGLANTGELFF. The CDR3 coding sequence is TGTGCCAGCAGCGAACAGGGTTTAGCGAACACCGGGGAGCTGTTTTTT.

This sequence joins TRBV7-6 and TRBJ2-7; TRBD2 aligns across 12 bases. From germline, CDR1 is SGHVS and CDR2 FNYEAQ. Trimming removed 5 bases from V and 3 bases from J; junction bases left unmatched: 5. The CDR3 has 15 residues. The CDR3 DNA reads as TGTGCCAGCAGCGAAAGGACTAGCGGGAACTACGAGCAGTACTTC. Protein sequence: CASSERTSGNYEQYF.

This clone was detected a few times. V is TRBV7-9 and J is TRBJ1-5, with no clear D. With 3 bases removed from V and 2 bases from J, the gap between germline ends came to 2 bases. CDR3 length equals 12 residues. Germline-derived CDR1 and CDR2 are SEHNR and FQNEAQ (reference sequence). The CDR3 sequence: CASSFGNQPQHF. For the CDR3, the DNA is TGTGCCAGCAGCTTCGGCAATCAGCCCCAGCATTTT.

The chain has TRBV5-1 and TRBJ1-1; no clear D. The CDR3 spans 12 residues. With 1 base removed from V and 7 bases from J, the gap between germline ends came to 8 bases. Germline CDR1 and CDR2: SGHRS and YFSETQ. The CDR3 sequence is CASSLWGVEAFF. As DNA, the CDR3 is TGCGCCAGCAGCTTGTGGGGTGTTGAAGCTTTCTTT. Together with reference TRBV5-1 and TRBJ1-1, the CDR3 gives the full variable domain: KAGVTQTPRYLIKTRGQQVTLSCSPISGHRSVSWYQQTPGQGLQFLFEYFSETQRNKGNFPGRFSGRQFSNSRSEMNVSTLELGDSALYLCASSLWGVEAFFGQGTRLTVV.

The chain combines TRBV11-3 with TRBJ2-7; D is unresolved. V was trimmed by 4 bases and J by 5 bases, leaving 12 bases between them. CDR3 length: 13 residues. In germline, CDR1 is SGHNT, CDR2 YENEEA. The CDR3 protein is CASSSGPKNEQYF. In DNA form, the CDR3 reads TGTGCCAGCAGCTCCGGGCCGAAGAACGAGCAGTACTTC.

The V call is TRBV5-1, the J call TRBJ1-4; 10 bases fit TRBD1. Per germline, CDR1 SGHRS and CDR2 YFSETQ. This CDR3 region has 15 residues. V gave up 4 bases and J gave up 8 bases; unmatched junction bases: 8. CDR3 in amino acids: CASSPTTGGEEKLFF. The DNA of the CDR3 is TGCGCCAGCAGCCCGACGACAGGGGGCGAAGAAAAACTGTTTTTT.

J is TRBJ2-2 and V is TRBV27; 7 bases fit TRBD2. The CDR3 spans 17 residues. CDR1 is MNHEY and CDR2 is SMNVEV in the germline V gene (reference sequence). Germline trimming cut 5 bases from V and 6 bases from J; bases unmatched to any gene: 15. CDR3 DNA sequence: TGTGCCAGCAGTCTACCCCCGGGGGAGGGTTGGGCCGGGGAGCTGTTTTTT. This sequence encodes CASSLPPGEGWAGELFF.

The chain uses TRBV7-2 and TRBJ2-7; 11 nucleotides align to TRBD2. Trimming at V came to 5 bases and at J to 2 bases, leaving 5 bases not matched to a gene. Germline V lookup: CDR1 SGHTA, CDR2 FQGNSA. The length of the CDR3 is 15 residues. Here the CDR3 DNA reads TGTGCCAGCAGCCTGCAGACTAGCGGGGCCTACGAGCAGTACTTC. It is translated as CASSLQTSGAYEQYF.